This note documents a single T cell receptor (beta chain) sequence. Original analysis: Reference gene primer amplification gave nucleated cell count estimates. Repertoires were generated with immunoSEQ multiplex PCR, while TCRdb's copy carries only in-frame clones and drops some. The V and J calls and clone size are taken from that table; D and trimming were inferred from the DNA. Among 300,000 to 350,000 clones listed, approximately 89% were seen once. Per germline, CDR1 SNHLY and CDR2 FYNNEI. The ends lost 8 bases at V and 1 base at J; junction bases unmatched: 2. This CDR3 is built from 13 residues. The sample belongs to a study of blood T cell repertoires in COVID-19. Study at large: PBMCs, B-cell-depleted T cells, or T cells provided the cDNA or gDNA that made up the material.

Seattle patient enrollment occurred during active infection, with longitudinal follow-up thereafter. V gene TRBV2 combines with J gene TRBJ1-5; 7 nucleotides line up with TRBD1. Sequenced: peripheral blood. The origin of this receptor is a woman aged 60-75 years with COVID-19, enrolled during active disease. CDR3 protein: CASRQGSNQPQHF. CDR3 sequence (DNA): TGTGCCAGCCGACAGGGAAGCAATCAGCCCCAGCATTTT.